The source of this TCR beta chain is a study of OX40 agonist ivuxolimab in advanced cancers. TCRdb keeps only in-frame clones here, not all; method: immunoSEQ multiplex PCR. The data contain 75,000 to 90,000 clones, roughly nine tenths of them seen just once; the ten biggest clones take up roughly 2.8%. The CDR3 runs to 15 residues. Germline V CDR1 and CDR2: SEHNR, FQNEAQ (reference sequence). Trimming shortened V by 5 bases and J by 6 bases, and 14 bases separated the two germline ends. Sequenced material: CD4+ or CD8+ T cells sorted from blood, taken in a trial of the OX40 agonist ivuxolimab. The sequence was obtained from an adult with an advanced solid tumor such as melanoma, head and neck, liver or kidney cancer. The gene calls are TRBV7-9 and TRBJ1-6; the D gene is possibly TRBD1 (6 bases). This CDR3 is CASSRAPQGNSPLHF. The CDR3 region has the DNA TGTGCCAGCAGCCGAGCCCCACAGGGTAATTCACCCCTCCACTTT.